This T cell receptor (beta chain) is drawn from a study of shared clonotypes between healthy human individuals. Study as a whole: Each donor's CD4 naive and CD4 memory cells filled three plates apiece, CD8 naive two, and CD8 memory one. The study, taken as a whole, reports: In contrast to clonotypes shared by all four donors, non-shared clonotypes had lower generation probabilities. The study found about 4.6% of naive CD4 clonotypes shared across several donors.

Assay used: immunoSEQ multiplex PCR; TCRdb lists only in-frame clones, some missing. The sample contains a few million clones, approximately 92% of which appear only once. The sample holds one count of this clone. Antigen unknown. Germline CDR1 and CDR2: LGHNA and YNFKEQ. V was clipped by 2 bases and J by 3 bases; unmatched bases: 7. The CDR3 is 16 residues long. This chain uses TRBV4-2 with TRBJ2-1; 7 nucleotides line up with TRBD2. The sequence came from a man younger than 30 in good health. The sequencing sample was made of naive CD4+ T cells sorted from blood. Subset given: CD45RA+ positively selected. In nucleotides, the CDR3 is TGTGCCAGCAGCCAAAGTTGGGCTAGCGGCTACAATGAGCAGTTCTTC. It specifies CASSQSWASGYNEQFF.